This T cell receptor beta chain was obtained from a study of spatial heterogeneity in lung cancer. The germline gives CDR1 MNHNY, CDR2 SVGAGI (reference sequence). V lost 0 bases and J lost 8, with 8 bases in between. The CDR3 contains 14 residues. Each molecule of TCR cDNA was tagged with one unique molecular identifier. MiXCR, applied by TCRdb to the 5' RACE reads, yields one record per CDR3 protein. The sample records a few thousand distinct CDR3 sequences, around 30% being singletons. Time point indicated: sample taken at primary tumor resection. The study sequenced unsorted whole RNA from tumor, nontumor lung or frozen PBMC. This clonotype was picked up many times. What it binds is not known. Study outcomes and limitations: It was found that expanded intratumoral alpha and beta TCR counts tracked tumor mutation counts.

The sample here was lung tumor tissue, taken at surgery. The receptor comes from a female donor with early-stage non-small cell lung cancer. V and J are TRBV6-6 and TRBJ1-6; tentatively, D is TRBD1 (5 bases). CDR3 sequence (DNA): TGTGCCAGCAGTTACTCCGGAGGGGATTCACCCCTCCACTTT. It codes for CASSYSGGDSPLHF.